The source of this TCR beta chain is a study of neurological immune-mediated disorders. Regarding the study as a whole: HTLV-1-associated myelopathy showed the most TCR clonal expansion; multiple sclerosis the least, below healthy controls.

There are many counts of this clonotype. What it binds is unknown. TCRdb recomputed calls from the 5' RACE reads with MiXCR, one row per CDR3 protein. The repertoire holds 55,000 to 65,000 distinct CDR3 sequences, approximately 3.7% seen once, with 2.2% in the top ten. This clonotype originated in a woman between 50 and 59 years old with multiple sclerosis. What was sequenced was PBMCs.

The DNA for the CDR3 is TGTGCCAGCAGTTTATTGGCGGTTCAGTACTTC. Translating gives CASSLLAVQYF. The V call is TRBV12-3 or TRBV12-4, the J call TRBJ2-4; D is unclear. This CDR3 region has 11 residues. With 2 bases removed from V and 11 bases from J, the gap between germline ends came to 7 bases.